This T cell receptor (beta chain) was identified during a study of early T cells in non-severe SARS-CoV-2 infection (dated by TCRdb to the early 2020s). Broadly, across the study: Bulk RNA from unsorted whole blood was used for TCR sequencing, so alpha and beta chains could not be paired.

This clonotype has only a few counts. The antigen this receptor binds is unknown. Within one base of it there is no much larger clone, and no base qualities were kept. Libraries were made using 5' RACE. Data came from a NextSeq 500. The TCR library protocol attached unique molecular identifiers to individual cDNA molecules to correct for sequencing error and PCR bias. Both TCR alpha and beta chains were sequenced, and tight co-correlation was observed between alpha and beta sequence abundances in each sample. The study's own analysis went as follows. V gene, J gene and CDR3 annotation of TCR sequences was performed with Decombinator V4. Expanded TCRs were defined as changing significantly between any two time points under a Poisson model with p below 0.0001. TCR abundances were normalised to the total number of TCRs sequenced per sample and were expressed as counts per million. MAIT TCRs were defined by TRAV1-2 paired with TRAJ12, TRAJ20 or TRAJ33, and iNKT TCRs by TRAV10 paired with TRAJ18. A search of VDJdb, accessed on 1 November 2021, was run for TCRs annotated to CMV, EBV and SARS-CoV-2, with TCRs annotated for multiple antigens excluded. TCRdb trimmed public reads at Q25 via fastp, called clones via MiXCR and kept in-frame beta chains. Every entry covers one CDR3 protein and lists the most common genes and DNA from its rows. For this entry, the V and J calls and clone size follow TCRdb and not the study's own pipeline. The sample profile shows 85,000 to 90,000 distinct CDR3 sequences; around an eighth of them were found once. Roughly 6.4% of the sample comes from the top ten.

Set within a cohort of healthcare workers in London, UK, this nested case-control study involved weekly PCR testing of nasopharyngeal swabs along with blood sampling. Healthcare workers were enrolled in the week of the UK lockdown, from 23 to 31 March 2020, and were followed every week for up to roughly 15 weeks. The CDR3 holds 15 amino acids from the cysteine to the phenylalanine. Of the read, only the CDR3 DNA is kept; its 45 bases are in frame from base 1. Trimming takes 0 bases from V and 2 bases from J, and the germline ends sit 12 bases apart. According to the germline V gene (reference sequence), CDR1 reads SGHNT and CDR2 reads YYREEE. What the research found in general, with its limitations: VDJdb matching was skewed toward anti-spike CD8 responses, so virus-specific expansions were likely underestimated and private and CD4 specificities were missed.

The sequenced sample consisted of whole blood. This chain joins TRBV5-4 to TRBJ2-7; too little of a D gene remains to name it. The clonotype was recovered from an adult who was a healthcare worker with PCR-confirmed SARS-CoV-2 infection or an uninfected control (not recorded which). The nucleotide sequence is TGTGCCAGCAGCTTGGAGCCGCAGGATACCTACGAGCAGTACTTC. Its translation reads: CASSLEPQDTYEQYF.